Below, 11 T cell receptor beta chains from the same sample are listed, as sequenced in a study of CD8+CD57+ T cells in acquired aplastic anemia. The study profiled TCR beta VDJ and CDR3 using genomic DNA as template. TCRdb passed the reads through MiXCR, listing each CDR3 protein once. The sample has about 160,000 distinct CDR3 sequences; roughly 47% are singletons. The specimen was sorted CD4+, CD8+, or CD8+CD57+ T cells (not recorded which) from PBMCs. Source of these receptors: a human donor in good health.

The chain has TRBV4-2 and TRBJ1-2, with D perhaps matching TRBD1 (5 bases). Germline assignment: CDR1 LGHNA and CDR2 YNFKEQ. The CDR3 runs 15 residues. With 1 base removed from V and 8 bases from J, the gap between germline ends came to 17 bases. The CDR3 nucleotides read TGTGCCAGCAGCCAAGTTTGGGGGGATTATAAGGGCTACACCTTC. Translation: CASSQVWGDYKGYTF.

This clonotype was counted once. The conserved phenylalanine or tryptophan normally closing the CDR3 is absent here, so this likely arose from a read error. The chain carries TRBV6-5 and TRBJ1-1; D is uncertain. The germline V gene encodes CDR1 MNHEY and CDR2 SVGAGI. The CDR3 covers 15 residues. V lost 4 bases, J lost 1 base, and 13 bases lay in between. The CDR3 nucleotides read TGTGCCAGCAGTTTCGTCAGAAGTACGAACACTGAAGCTTTCCTT. The encoded protein is CASSFVRSTNTEAFL.

This clonotype showed up many times. The chain uses TRBV25-1 and TRBJ2-7; TRBD1 is a possible D gene (6 bases). The CDR3 consists of 12 residues. V dropped 6 bases and J dropped 6 bases, with 12 bases sitting between them. Germline values: CDR1 MGHDK, CDR2 SYGVNS. The DNA for the CDR3 is TGTGCCAGCAGGGAAACAGGGAGCGAGCAGTACTTC. As protein: CASRETGSEQYF.

This clonotype was recorded at least ten times. The chain couples TRBV7-3 to TRBJ1-6, with D uncertain. Trimming left V 8 bases short and J 6 bases short, with 14 bases between. Germline lookup yields CDR1 SGHTA and CDR2 FQGTGA. The CDR3 has 14 amino acids. The CDR3 here is CASSSDGLNSPLHF. In DNA form, the CDR3 reads TGTGCCAGCTCCTCCGATGGACTTAATTCACCCCTCCACTTT.

V gene TRBV2 combines with J gene TRBJ2-5; D unclear. V was pared by 6 bases and J by 1 base, with 12 bases between. Germline CDR1 reads SNHLY; CDR2 reads FYNNEI. CDR3 length: 14 residues. CDR3 in DNA: TGTGCCAGCAGGCCAGCAATAAGCCAAGAGACCCAGTACTTC. The encoded protein is CASRPAISQETQYF.

This clonotype was detected many times. The chain joins TRBV20-1 to TRBJ1-4; D unresolved. The CDR3 runs 11 residues. V was pared by 2 bases and J by 8 bases, with 6 bases between. Looked up from germline, CDR1 is DFQATT and CDR2 is SNEGSKA (reference sequence). The CDR3 is CSARFREKLFF. CDR3 DNA: TGCAGTGCTAGATTTAGAGAAAAACTGTTTTTT.

Worth noting for this clonotype: A much more abundant neighbour one base away suggests this may be a read error. The chain employs TRBV20-1 and TRBJ2-1, with 8 nucleotides matching TRBD1. The CDR3 loop spans 15 amino acids. The V gene's germline CDR1 is DFQATT and CDR2 SNEGSKA (reference sequence). CDR3 in amino acids: CSPDLNTGGRNGQFF. Here the CDR3 DNA reads TGCAGCCCGGACCTAAATACAGGGGGGAGGAATGGGCAGTTCTTC.

This chain connects TRBV19 to TRBJ2-6; D may match TRBD1 or TRBD2 (5 bases each). V lost 4 bases, J lost 2 bases, and 9 bases lay in between. The CDR3 consists of 15 residues. Germline CDR1 reads LNHDA; CDR2 reads SQIVND (reference sequence). CDR3 sequence (DNA): TGTGCCAGTAGTAGGGACGTCCCTGGGGCCAACGTCCTGACTTTC. Residues: CASSRDVPGANVLTF.

This clonotype was seen repeatedly, ten times or more. The J gene is TRBJ1-2, the V gene TRBV20-1; D remains unclear. Trimming cost V 6 bases and J 6 bases, with 14 bases left between them. This CDR3 is 12 amino acids long. Germline values: CDR1 DFQATT, CDR2 SNEGSKA (reference sequence). The CDR3 loop is CSAWAPRDGYTF. CDR3 DNA sequence: TGCAGTGCCTGGGCGCCGAGGGATGGCTACACCTTC.

This chain links TRBV6-2 or TRBV6-3 with TRBJ2-1; D is perhaps TRBD1 (5 bases). Germline V lookup: CDR1 MNHEY, CDR2 SVGEGT. CDR3 length: 14 residues. Trimming cost V 2 bases and J 5 bases, with 10 bases left between them. The CDR3: CASSYMGRNNEQFF. For the CDR3, the DNA is TGTGCCAGCAGTTACATGGGGCGTAACAATGAGCAGTTCTTC.

The chain recombines TRBV11-2 with TRBJ2-7; TRBD1 aligns across 8 bases. This CDR3 region has 16 residues. With 5 bases clipped from V and 1 base from J, the junction kept 10 bases outside the gene matches. The germline V gene has CDR1 SGHAT and CDR2 FQNNGV. The CDR3 nucleotides are TGTGCCAGCAGCCCAGAAGCCGGGACAGGTTCCTACGAGCAGTACTTC. Protein product: CASSPEAGTGSYEQYF.